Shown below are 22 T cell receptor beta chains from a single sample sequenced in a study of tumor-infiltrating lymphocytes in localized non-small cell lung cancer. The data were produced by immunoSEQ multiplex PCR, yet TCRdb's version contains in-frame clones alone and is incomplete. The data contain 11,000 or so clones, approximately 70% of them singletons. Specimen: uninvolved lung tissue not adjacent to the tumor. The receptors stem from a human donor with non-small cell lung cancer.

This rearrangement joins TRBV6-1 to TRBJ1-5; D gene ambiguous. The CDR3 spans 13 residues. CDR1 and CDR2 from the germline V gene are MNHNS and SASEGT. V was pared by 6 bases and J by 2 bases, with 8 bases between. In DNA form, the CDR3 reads TGTGCCAGCAGGCAGAGGGGCAATCAGCCCCAGCATTTT. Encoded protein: CASRQRGNQPQHF.

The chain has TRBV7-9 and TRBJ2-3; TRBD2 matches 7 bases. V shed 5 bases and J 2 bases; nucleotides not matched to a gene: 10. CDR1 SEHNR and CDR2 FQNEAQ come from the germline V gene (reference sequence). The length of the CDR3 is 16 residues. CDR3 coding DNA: TGTGCCAGCAGCCCTCGGGGAGGGAATCCCACAGATACGCAGTATTTT. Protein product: CASSPRGGNPTDTQYF.

Here the CDR3 reads CASSVSGRAGNEQFF. In nucleotides, the CDR3 is TGTGCCAGCAGCGTGAGCGGGAGGGCCGGAAATGAGCAGTTCTTC. V and J are TRBV5-4 and TRBJ2-1; TRBD2 agrees at 10 bases. The germline gives CDR1 SGHNT, CDR2 YYREEE (reference sequence). J was trimmed by 7 bases and V by 4 bases; bases with no gene match: 8. The CDR3 consists of 15 residues.

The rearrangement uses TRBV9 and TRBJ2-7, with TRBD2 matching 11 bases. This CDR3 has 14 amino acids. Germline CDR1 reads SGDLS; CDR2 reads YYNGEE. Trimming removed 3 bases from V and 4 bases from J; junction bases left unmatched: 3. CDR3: CASSAGLAGYEQYF. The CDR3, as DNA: TGTGCCAGCAGCGCTGGACTAGCGGGTTACGAGCAGTACTTC.

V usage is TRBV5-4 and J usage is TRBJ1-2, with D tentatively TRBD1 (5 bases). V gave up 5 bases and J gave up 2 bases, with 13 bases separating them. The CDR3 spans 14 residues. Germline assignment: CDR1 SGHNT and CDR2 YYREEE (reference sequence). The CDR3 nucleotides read TGTGCCAGCAGTTCGGTGGGACGGAACTATGGCTACACCTTC. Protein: CASSSVGRNYGYTF.

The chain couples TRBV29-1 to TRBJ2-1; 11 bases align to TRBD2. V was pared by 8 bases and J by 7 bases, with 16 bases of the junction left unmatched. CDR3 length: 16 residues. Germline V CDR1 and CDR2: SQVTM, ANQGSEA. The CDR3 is CSSRDRASGGRNEQFF. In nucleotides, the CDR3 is TGCAGCTCAAGAGACCGGGCTAGCGGGGGGAGGAATGAGCAGTTCTTC.

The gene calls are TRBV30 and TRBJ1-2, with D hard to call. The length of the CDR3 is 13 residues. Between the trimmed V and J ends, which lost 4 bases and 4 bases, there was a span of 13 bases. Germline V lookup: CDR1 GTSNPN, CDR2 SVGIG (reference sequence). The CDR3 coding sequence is TGTGCCTGGACATCAGAGCCACTCTATGGCTACACCTTC. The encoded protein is CAWTSEPLYGYTF.

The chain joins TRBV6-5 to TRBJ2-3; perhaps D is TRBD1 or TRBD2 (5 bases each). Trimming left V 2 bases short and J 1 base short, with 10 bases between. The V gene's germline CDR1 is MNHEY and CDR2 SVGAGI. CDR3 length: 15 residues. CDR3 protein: CASSYDQGGTDTQYF. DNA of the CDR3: TGTGCCAGCAGTTACGACCAGGGAGGCACAGATACGCAGTATTTT.

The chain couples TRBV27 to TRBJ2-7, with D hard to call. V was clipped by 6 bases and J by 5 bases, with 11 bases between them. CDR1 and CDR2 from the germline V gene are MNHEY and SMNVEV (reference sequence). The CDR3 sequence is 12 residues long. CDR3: CASSGGINEQYF. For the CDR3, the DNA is TGTGCCAGCAGCGGTGGCATAAACGAGCAGTACTTC.

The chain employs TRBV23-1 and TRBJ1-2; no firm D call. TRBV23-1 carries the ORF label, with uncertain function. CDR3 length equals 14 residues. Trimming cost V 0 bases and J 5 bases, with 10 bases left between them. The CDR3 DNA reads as TGCGCCAGCAGTCAATCGCCCGGGGATTATGGCTACACCTTC. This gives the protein CASSQSPGDYGYTF.

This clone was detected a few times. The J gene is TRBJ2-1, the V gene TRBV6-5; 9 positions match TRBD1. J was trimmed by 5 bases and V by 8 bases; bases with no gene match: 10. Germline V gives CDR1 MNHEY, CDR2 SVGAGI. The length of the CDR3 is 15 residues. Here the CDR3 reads CASENRGLKDNEQFF. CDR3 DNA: TGTGCCAGCGAGAACAGGGGGCTAAAAGACAATGAGCAGTTCTTC.

CDR3 in DNA: TGTGCCAGCAGCTGCGACGACTGCCCCTATGAAAAACTGTTTTTT. This gives the protein CASSCDDCPYEKLFF. The chain combines TRBV7-9 with TRBJ1-4; D not certain. The CDR3 is 15 residues long. Per germline, CDR1 SEHNR and CDR2 FQNEAQ (reference sequence). The V end lost 4 bases, the J end lost 6 bases, and 15 bases lay between the germline ends.

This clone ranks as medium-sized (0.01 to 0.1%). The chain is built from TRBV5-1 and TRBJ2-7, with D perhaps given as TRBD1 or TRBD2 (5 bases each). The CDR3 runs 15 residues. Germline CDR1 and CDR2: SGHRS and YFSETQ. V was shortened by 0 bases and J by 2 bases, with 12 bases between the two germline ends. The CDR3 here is CASSLDGGSAYEQYF. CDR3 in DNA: TGCGCCAGCAGCTTGGATGGGGGATCGGCCTACGAGCAGTACTTC.

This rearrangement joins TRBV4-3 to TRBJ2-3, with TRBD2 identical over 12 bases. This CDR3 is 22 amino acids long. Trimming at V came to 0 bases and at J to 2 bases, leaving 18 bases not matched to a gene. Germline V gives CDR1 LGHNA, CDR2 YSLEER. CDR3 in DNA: TGCGCCAGCAGCCAAGATTCCCCCCGGCTAGCGGGGGGGAATCAACTCACAGATACGCAGTATTTT. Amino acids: CASSQDSPRLAGGNQLTDTQYF.

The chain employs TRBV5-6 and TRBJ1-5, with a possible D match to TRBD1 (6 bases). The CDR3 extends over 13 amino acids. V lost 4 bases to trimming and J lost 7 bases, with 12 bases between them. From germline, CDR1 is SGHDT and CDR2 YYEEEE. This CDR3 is CASSAQGRQPQHF. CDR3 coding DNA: TGTGCCAGCAGCGCACAGGGACGCCAGCCCCAGCATTTT.

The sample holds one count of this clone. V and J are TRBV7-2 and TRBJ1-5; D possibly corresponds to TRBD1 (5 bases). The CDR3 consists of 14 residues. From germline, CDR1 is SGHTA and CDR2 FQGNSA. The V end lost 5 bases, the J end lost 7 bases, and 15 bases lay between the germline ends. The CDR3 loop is CASSASQGPQPQHF. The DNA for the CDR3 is TGTGCCAGCAGCGCTTCCCAGGGTCCCCAGCCCCAGCATTTT.

The CDR3 protein is CASSTRQGAETQYF. CDR3 in DNA: TGTGCCAGCAGCACGCGACAGGGGGCGGAGACCCAGTACTTC. The chain couples TRBV7-9 to TRBJ2-5; 10 bases are shared with TRBD1. This CDR3 spans 14 amino acids. Germline V CDR1 and CDR2: SEHNR, FQNEAQ (reference sequence). The ends lost 5 bases at V and 5 bases at J; junction bases unmatched: 5. Filled out from reference TRBV7-9 and TRBJ2-5, the complete variable domain reads DTGVSQNPRHKITKRGQNVTFRCDPISEHNRLYWYRQTLGQGPEFLTYFQNEAQLEKSRLLSDRFSAERPKGSFSTLEIQRTEQGDSAMYLCASSTRQGAETQYFGPGTRLLVL.

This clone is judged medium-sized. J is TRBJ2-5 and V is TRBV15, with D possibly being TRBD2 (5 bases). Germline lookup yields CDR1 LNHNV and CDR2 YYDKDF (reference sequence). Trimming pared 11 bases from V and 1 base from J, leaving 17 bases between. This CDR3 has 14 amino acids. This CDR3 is CAASGGYTQETQYF. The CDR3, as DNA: TGTGCCGCGTCAGGAGGATACACCCAAGAGACCCAGTACTTC.

The CDR3 here is CASSLEGGVGKAKNIQYF. The CDR3 coding sequence is TGTGCCAGCAGCTTAGAAGGAGGGGTCGGGAAAGCCAAAAACATTCAGTACTTC. This chain connects TRBV7-2 to TRBJ2-4, with D possibly TRBD2 on 6 matching bases. CDR1 is SGHTA and CDR2 is FQGNSA in the germline V gene. Trimming stripped 1 base from V and 0 bases from J, with 16 bases between. The CDR3 is 18 residues long. Complete variable domain (other parts from reference TRBV7-2 and TRBJ2-4): GAGVSQSPSNKVTEKGKDVELRCDPISGHTALYWYRQSLGQGLEFLIYFQGNSAPDKSGLPSDRFSAERTGGSVSTLTIQRTQQEDSAVYLCASSLEGGVGKAKNIQYFGAGTRLSVL.

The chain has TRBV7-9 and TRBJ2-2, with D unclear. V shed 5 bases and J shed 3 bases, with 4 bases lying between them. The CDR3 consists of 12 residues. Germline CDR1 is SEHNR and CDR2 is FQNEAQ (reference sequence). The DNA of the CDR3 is TGTGCCAGCAGCGAATACACCGGGGAGCTGTTTTTT. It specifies CASSEYTGELFF.

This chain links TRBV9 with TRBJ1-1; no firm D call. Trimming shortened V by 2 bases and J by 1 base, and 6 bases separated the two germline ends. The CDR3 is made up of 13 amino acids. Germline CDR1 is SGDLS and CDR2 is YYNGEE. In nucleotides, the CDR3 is TGTGCCAGCAGCGTCTACCAGAACACTGAAGCTTTCTTT. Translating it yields CASSVYQNTEAFF. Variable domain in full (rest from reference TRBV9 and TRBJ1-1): DSGVTQTPKHLITATGQRVTLRCSPRSGDLSVYWYQQSLDQGLQFLIQYYNGEERAKGNILERFSAQQFPDLHSELNLSSLELGDSALYFCASSVYQNTEAFFGQGTRLTVV.

The CDR3 DNA is TGTGCCAGCAGCGTAGTGGGAGTAGCAGGAGAGACCCAGTACTTC. Protein sequence: CASSVVGVAGETQYF. The chain joins TRBV9 to TRBJ2-5, with D perhaps TRBD2 (5 bases). This CDR3 comprises 15 residues. V was shortened by 0 bases and J by 4 bases, with 13 bases between the two germline ends. Germline CDR1 is SGDLS and CDR2 is YYNGEE. Full variable domain (missing parts from reference TRBV9 and TRBJ2-5): DSGVTQTPKHLITATGQRVTLRCSPRSGDLSVYWYQQSLDQGLQFLIQYYNGEERAKGNILERFSAQQFPDLHSELNLSSLELGDSALYFCASSVVGVAGETQYFGPGTRLLVL.